These T cell receptor beta chains were read from a single sample in a study of cytomegalovirus exposure and HLA in healthy donors. Measured with immunoSEQ multiplex PCR; TCRdb has only the in-frame clones, and not every one. This table has roughly 100,000 clones, 60% to 85% appearing once. Sequenced material: PBMCs. The receptors come from a man aged 35-49 years in good health and CMV-seronegative. Each CDR3 is given with its conserved first and last residue. The D gene is left open where the match is weak. Expanded clones are given a class, and other clones once, few, many or no size at all.

D,V,size,J,DNA,CDR3
NA,TRBV5-1,NA,TRBJ2-7,TGCGCCAGCAGCTTTCAGGGGGGACTCTACGAGCAGTACTTC,CASSFQGGLYEQYF
TRBD1,TRBV7-9,once,TRBJ2-6,TGTGCCAGCAGCCCAGCTGGACAGGGAACTGGGGCCAACGTCCTGACTTTC,CASSPAGQGTGANVLTF
NA,TRBV6-5,NA,TRBJ1-5,TGTGCCAGCAGTTACACAGGAAATAGCAATCAGCCCCAGCATTTT,CASSYTGNSNQPQHF
NA,TRBV21-1,NA,TRBJ1-5,TGTGCCAGCAGCAAATCATACCCCCAGGGATGGCCCCAGCATTTT,CASSKSYPQGWPQHF
TRBD2,TRBV19,NA,TRBJ2-7,TGTGCCAGTAGGGAGACCGGGACTAGCGGGAAGAACGAGCAGTACTTC,CASRETGTSGKNEQYF
TRBD1,TRBV5-1,few,TRBJ1-6,TGCGCCAGCAGCTTGGAATGGGACAGGGGATCACCCCTCCACTTT,CASSLEWDRGSPLHF
NA,TRBV5-4,NA,TRBJ1-2,TGTGCCAGCAGCTGGGTTCCGACAGGCTATGGCTACACCTTC,CASSWVPTGYGYTF
NA,TRBV2,NA,TRBJ2-5,TGTGCCAGCAGTCCAGGGTCTATACCCCAGTACTTC,CASSPGSIPQYF
NA,TRBV28,few,TRBJ1-1,TGTGCCAGCAGTCCACCCCTCGACAGGAACACTGAAGCTTTCTTT,CASSPPLDRNTEAFF
TRBD2,TRBV5-1,NA,TRBJ2-2,TGCGCCAGCAGCTTATTAGCGGGAGGGGCGAACACCGGGGAGCTGTTTTTT,CASSLLAGGANTGELFF
NA,TRBV9,few,TRBJ1-2,TGTGCCAGCAGCGTAGAAGCATATGGCTACACCTTC,CASSVEAYGYTF
NA,TRBV19,NA,TRBJ1-1,TGTGCCAGTAGTATAGACGACGGGGGGGTCACTGAAGCTTTCTTT,CASSIDDGGVTEAFF
NA,TRBV11-3,NA,TRBJ1-1,TGTGCCAGCAGTTTAGGACGGGGTGAAGCTTTCTTT,CASSLGRGEAFF
TRBD1,TRBV9,few,TRBJ2-2,TGTGCCAGCAGTCCGGGACAGGGTAGCACCGGGGAGCTGTTTTTT,CASSPGQGSTGELFF